These 32 T cell receptor beta chains share one sample of origin, sequenced in a study of breast tumors, draining lymph nodes, adjacent tissues (TCRdb year 2016). The lymph node samples were taken from the axillary draining lymph nodes of breast cancer patients. Library method: multiplex PCR. The run used an Illumina HiSeq 2000. Through fastp at Q25 and MiXCR, TCRdb rebuilt clones from the public reads, retaining in-frame beta chains. Identical CDR3 protein sequences are pooled into one entry, listed with their most common genes and DNA. The sample yields about 270,000 distinct CDR3 sequences; 30% to 35% were counted once. Clones ranked in the top ten supply around 1.1% of the sample. Sequencing was carried out using axillary lymph node tissue. All receptors come from a female donor with breast cancer. Some clones in this sample may be carry-over from other donors' samples.

This clonotype appeared many times. This chain links TRBV19 with TRBJ1-5; D might be TRBD1 (5 bases). The CDR3 covers 14 residues. Germline V CDR1 and CDR2: LNHDA, SQIVND (reference sequence). V was trimmed by 3 bases and J by 9 bases, leaving 15 bases between them. CDR3 in amino acids: CASSMGWGERPQHF. The DNA of the CDR3 is TGTGCCAGTAGTATGGGGTGGGGGGAACGGCCCCAGCATTTT.

In its sample, this clonotype was seen many times. The chain employs TRBV5-6 and TRBJ2-5, with D possibly being TRBD1 (5 bases). The V gene lost 0 bases and the J gene lost 1 base, with 10 bases spanning the gap. CDR1 and CDR2 (germline): SGHDT, YYEEEE. The CDR3 contains 15 residues. Here the CDR3 reads CASSLAGSFQETQYF. The DNA of the CDR3 is TGTGCCAGCAGCTTGGCAGGGTCCTTCCAAGAGACCCAGTACTTC.

This clonotype was counted ten times or more. The V gene is TRBV10-3, the J gene TRBJ2-5, with no clear D. The CDR3 runs 13 residues. The germline V gene has CDR1 ENHRY and CDR2 SYGVKD. The ends were cut back, 4 bases at V and 4 bases at J, with 10 bases in the middle. CDR3 coding DNA: TGTGCCATCAGTGTAGGTTCGAGAGAGACCCAGTACTTC. This sequence encodes CAISVGSRETQYF.

This clonotype is a singleton in its sample. V gene TRBV25-1 combines with J gene TRBJ2-2, with 11 nucleotides matching TRBD2. CDR1 MGHDK and CDR2 SYGVNS come from the germline V gene. CDR3 length: 16 residues. Losses at the gene ends were 4 bases for V and 5 bases for J; bases not matched to a gene: 6. DNA of the CDR3: TGTGCCAGCAGTGCTTCCACTAGCGGGGGTACCGGGGAGCTGTTTTTT. Amino acids: CASSASTSGGTGELFF.

There are a few counts of this clonotype. This could be a read error, since a much larger clone is one nucleotide away. This chain links TRBV7-9 with TRBJ2-7; TRBD1 or TRBD2 may be the D gene (6 bases each). The V end lost 3 bases, the J end lost 3 bases, and 21 bases lay between the germline ends. CDR3 size: 17 residues. Germline-derived CDR1 and CDR2 are SEHNR and FQNEAQ (reference sequence). The CDR3 region has the DNA TGTGCCAGCAGCTTTTCTCTCGGGGGCGATCGTAACTACGAGCAGTACTTC. Encoded protein: CASSFSLGGDRNYEQYF.

This chain connects TRBV18 to TRBJ2-5, with D perhaps TRBD1 (6 bases). CDR1 KGHSH and CDR2 LQKENI come from the germline V gene. CDR3 length: 14 residues. The V end was cut by 3 bases, the J end by 2 bases, with 10 bases between. CDR3 nucleotide sequence: TGTGCCAGCTCACCCCGGGACAAGCAAGAGACCCAGTACTTC. Amino acid sequence: CASSPRDKQETQYF.

This clonotype came up once. The chain is built from TRBV10-3 and TRBJ2-2; D is undetermined. CDR1 is ENHRY and CDR2 is SYGVKD in the germline V gene. The CDR3 contains 13 residues. Between the trimmed V and J ends, which lost 3 bases and 7 bases, there was a span of 9 bases. CDR3 nucleotide sequence: TGTGCCATCAGTGAACGGGCTAGCGGGGAGCTGTTTTTT. It is translated as CAISERASGELFF.

At least ten counts were recorded for this clonotype. V gene TRBV11-3 combines with J gene TRBJ2-5; 12 bases are a match to TRBD1. J was trimmed by 3 bases and V by 5 bases; bases with no gene match: 10. The CDR3 sequence is 17 residues long. Germline lookup yields CDR1 SGHNT and CDR2 YENEEA. The CDR3 protein is CASSLRGDRGREETQYF. As DNA, the CDR3 is TGTGCCAGCAGCCTCCGAGGGGACAGGGGGCGGGAAGAGACCCAGTACTTC. Complete variable domain (other parts from reference TRBV11-3 and TRBJ2-5): EAGVVQSPRYKIIEKKQPVAFWCNPISGHNTLYWYLQNLGQGPELLIRYENEEAVDDSQLPKDRFSAERLKGVDSTLKIQPAELGDSAVYLCASSLRGDRGREETQYFGPGTRLLVL.

This clonotype was seen repeatedly, ten times or more. The chain joins TRBV30 to TRBJ2-7; possible D gene TRBD2, 6 bases. Germline V lookup: CDR1 GTSNPN, CDR2 SVGIG (reference sequence). The CDR3 runs 11 residues. V gave up 0 bases and J gave up 7 bases, with 7 bases separating them. The CDR3 sequence: CAWSVEGEQYF. The CDR3 region has the DNA TGTGCCTGGAGTGTGGAGGGGGAGCAGTACTTC.

The J gene is TRBJ2-7, the V gene TRBV18; 8 nucleotides agree with TRBD2. Germline values: CDR1 KGHSH, CDR2 LQKENI. V lost 2 bases, J lost 0 bases, and 6 bases stayed unmatched. The CDR3 has 16 amino acids. The CDR3 sequence: CASSPRLALSSYEQYF. CDR3 nucleotides: TGTGCCAGCTCACCAAGACTAGCGCTAAGCTCCTACGAGCAGTACTTC. Combining the CDR3 with reference TRBV18 and TRBJ2-7 gives the whole variable domain NAGVMQNPRHLVRRRGQEARLRCSPMKGHSHVYWYRQLPEEGLKFMVYLQKENIIDESGMPKERFSAEFPKEGPSILRIQQVVRGDSAAYFCASSPRLALSSYEQYFGPGTRLTVT.

This clonotype was found a few times. V gene TRBV9 combines with J gene TRBJ2-1; D is perhaps TRBD1 or TRBD2 (5 bases each). This CDR3 has 16 amino acids. V was cut by 3 bases and J by 3 bases, with 16 bases left in between. In germline, CDR1 is SGDLS, CDR2 YYNGEE. The CDR3 coding sequence is TGTGCCAGCAGCGCAGAGGGGTCAGGCAACTACAATGAGCAGTTCTTC. It encodes CASSAEGSGNYNEQFF.

This clonotype was counted many times. The chain uses TRBV12-3 or TRBV12-4 and TRBJ2-2, with 7 positions matching TRBD2. With V trimmed by 2 bases and J by 0 bases, 3 bases remained unmatched. The CDR3 length is 16 residues. CDR3 bases: TGTGCCAGCAGTTTAAGAGCGGGACCGAACACCGGGGAGCTGTTTTTT. It encodes CASSLRAGPNTGELFF.

In the case of this clonotype: At one of its ends the junction is not consistent with the germline gene, which may arise from a read error. The chain's CDR3 is CASSKEKKVSGVQYF. The CDR3, as DNA: TGTGCCAGCAGCAAAGAGAAGAAGGTGAGTGGCGTTCAGTACTTC. The chain carries TRBV14 and TRBJ2-4, with D uncertain. In germline, CDR1 is SGHDN, CDR2 FVKESK. CDR3 length: 15 residues.

As for this clonotype: A much larger clone sits a single nucleotide away, making a read error possible. The chain links TRBV11-3 to TRBJ2-1; 7 bases agree with TRBD1. CDR1 is SGHNT, CDR2 YENEEA, per germline. This CDR3 is built from 14 residues. The ends lost 3 bases at V and 9 bases at J; junction bases unmatched: 8. The CDR3: CASSLRVGGIEQFF. In DNA, the CDR3 is TGTGCCAGCAGCTTGCGGGTAGGGGGCATTGAGCAGTTCTTC.

In its sample, this clonotype was seen many times. The chain carries TRBV12-3 or TRBV12-4 and TRBJ2-7; perhaps TRBD2 as D (6 bases). The CDR3 loop spans 11 amino acids. V gave up 7 bases and J gave up 7 bases, with 11 bases separating them. CDR3 sequence: CASIKGGEQYF. In DNA form, the CDR3 reads TGTGCCAGCATCAAAGGAGGGGAGCAGTACTTC.

This clonotype showed up many times. The chain is built from TRBV24-1 and TRBJ2-6; 10 nucleotides match TRBD1. This CDR3 has 18 residues. CDR1 is KGHDR, CDR2 SFDVKD, per germline. With V trimmed by 3 bases and J by 0 bases, 4 bases remained unmatched. The CDR3 is CATSDRDRGPSGANVLTF. CDR3 coding DNA: TGTGCCACCAGTGATCGGGACAGGGGACCCTCTGGGGCCAACGTCCTGACTTTC.

This clonotype was detected ten times or more. J is TRBJ2-1 and V is TRBV20-1; 8 positions match TRBD1. The trim removed 3 bases at V and 4 bases at J, leaving 11 bases unmatched. CDR1 DFQATT and CDR2 SNEGSKA come from the germline V gene (reference sequence). This CDR3 comprises 16 residues. DNA of the CDR3: TGCAGTGCTAGTCCCTGGACAGGGACCTTTTACAATGAGCAGTTCTTC. This gives the protein CSASPWTGTFYNEQFF.

The V and J genes are TRBV28 and TRBJ1-2, with TRBD1 as a possible D gene (5 bases). Germline V gene data show CDR1 as MDHEN and CDR2 as SYDVKM. The CDR3 loop spans 14 amino acids. V gave up 6 bases and J gave up 3 bases, with 14 bases separating them. CDR3 bases: TGTGCCAGCAGCCCTGATGACAGCTACTATGGCTACACCTTC. The encoded protein is CASSPDDSYYGYTF.

In its sample, this clonotype was seen a few times. This chain joins TRBV27 and TRBJ2-1; TRBD2 matches 13 bases. The V and J ends lost 6 bases and 6 bases, in that order; junction bases with no gene match: 2. CDR3 length equals 14 residues. Per germline, CDR1 MNHEY and CDR2 SMNVEV (reference sequence). CDR3 bases: TGTGCCAGCAGGACTAGCGGGAGGATCAATGAGCAGTTCTTC. Translated: CASRTSGRINEQFF.

The table lists this clonotype with many counts. The CDR3 bases are TGCGCCAGCAGCTTGTGGGGGAGCACAGATACGCAGTATTTT. Translation: CASSLWGSTDTQYF. The chain employs TRBV5-1 and TRBJ2-3; either TRBD1 or TRBD2 may supply D (5 bases each). This CDR3 comprises 14 residues. CDR1 and CDR2 from the germline V gene are SGHRS and YFSETQ. V shed 1 base and J shed 0 bases, with 6 bases lying between them.

The chain uses TRBV7-3 and TRBJ1-2; 9 nucleotides match TRBD1. The ends lost 1 base at V and 5 bases at J; junction bases unmatched: 5. CDR3 size: 15 residues. Germline V gene data show CDR1 as SGHTA and CDR2 as FQGTGA. The CDR3 region is CASSLKGQGRYGYTF. The CDR3, as DNA: TGTGCCAGCAGCTTAAAGGGACAGGGAAGGTATGGCTACACCTTC.

This clonotype was counted at least ten times. The genes are TRBV12-3 or TRBV12-4 and TRBJ2-1; D perhaps matches TRBD2 (6 bases). The CDR3 consists of 13 residues. V shed 6 bases and J shed 4 bases, with 10 bases lying between them. The CDR3 protein is CASRSSEYNEQFF. In nucleotides, the CDR3 is TGTGCCAGCAGGTCTAGCGAGTACAATGAGCAGTTCTTC.

This clonotype was seen only a few times. This may be a read error: a much more frequent sequence differs by one nucleotide. The chain recombines TRBV6-6 with TRBJ1-2; the match to TRBD1 covers 7 bases. Germline CDR1 and CDR2: MNHNY and SVGAGI (reference sequence). The CDR3 is 12 residues long. The CDR3 nucleotides are TGTGCCAGCCAGGGACAGATGTATGGCTGCACCTTC. This sequence encodes CASQGQMYGCTF.

The chain carries TRBV24-1 and TRBJ2-2, with TRBD2 matching over 14 bases. J gave up 5 bases and V 0 bases, and 4 bases lay outside the gene matches. The germline gives CDR1 KGHDR, CDR2 SFDVKD. The CDR3 runs to 18 residues. DNA of the CDR3: TGTGCCACCAGTGATTTGGTGGGACTAGCGGGAGCGACCGGGGAGCTGTTTTTT. It encodes CATSDLVGLAGATGELFF.

In regard to this clonotype: Since a much larger clone is just one base distant, this may be a read error. The genes are TRBV6-5 and TRBJ2-2, with 7 positions matching TRBD2. Germline trimming cut 2 bases from V and 6 bases from J; bases unmatched to any gene: 6. The CDR3 is 15 amino acids. In germline, CDR1 is MNHEY, CDR2 SVGAGI. The CDR3 nucleotides are TGTGCCAGCAGTTACGTCCGCGGGGGTTCCGGGGAGCTGTTTTTT. Encoded protein: CASSYVRGGSGELFF.

Remarks on this clonotype: A much larger clone differs by one base, so this may be a read error. The CDR3 nucleotides are TGCGCCTGCAGATGGGGACTAGCGGGACGCTCCTACAATGAGCAGTTCTTC. Its translation: CACRWGLAGRSYNEQFF. The chain couples TRBV5-1 to TRBJ2-1, with 13 bases that match TRBD2. In germline, CDR1 is SGHRS, CDR2 YFSETQ. The CDR3 sequence is 17 residues long.

This clonotype occurred many times. The V and J genes are TRBV5-4 and TRBJ2-1; 7 positions agree with TRBD2. The CDR3 contains 16 residues. Germline V lookup: CDR1 SGHNT, CDR2 YYREEE (reference sequence). V dropped 3 bases and J dropped 7; count of bases not matched to a gene: 13. The CDR3 sequence is CASSSAPGLTGNEQFF. DNA of the CDR3: TGTGCCAGCAGCTCCGCTCCGGGACTAACGGGAAATGAGCAGTTCTTC.

This clonotype was detected many times. The J gene is TRBJ2-5, the V gene TRBV5-1, with D possibly being TRBD2 (6 bases). The CDR3 is 15 residues long. CDR1 and CDR2 from the germline V gene are SGHRS and YFSETQ. V lost 3 bases and J 2 bases, leaving 14 bases between the germline ends. DNA for the CDR3: TGCGCCAGCAGCTCGGGACGAGGGACTCAAGAGACCCAGTACTTC. It codes for CASSSGRGTQETQYF.

As to this clonotype: A much larger clonotype is one base distant, so this may be a read error. The chain couples TRBV5-1 to TRBJ2-2; the match to TRBD1 covers 7 bases. The CDR3 is 14 amino acids. V lost 4 bases and J lost 6; bases outside the gene matches: 6. In germline, CDR1 is SGHRS, CDR2 YFSETQ. The CDR3 sequence: CASSGGQTPGELFF. The CDR3, as DNA: TGCGCCAGCAGCGGGGGACAGACCCCCGGGGAGCTGTTTTTT.

This chain uses TRBV24-1 with TRBJ1-4; D ambiguous. Trimming pared 7 bases from V and 4 bases from J, leaving 12 bases between. CDR3 length equals 14 residues. Germline V gene sequence: CDR1 KGHDR, CDR2 SFDVKD. CDR3 sequence: CATRTSGINEKLFF. CDR3 nucleotides: TGTGCCACCAGGACTAGCGGGATTAATGAAAAACTGTTTTTT.

A remark on this clonotype: Since a much larger clone is just one base distant, this may be a read error. J is TRBJ2-3 and V is TRBV5-1; perhaps TRBD1 as D (5 bases). Germline CDR1 is SGHRS and CDR2 is YFSETQ. CDR3 length: 15 residues. DNA of the CDR3: TGCGCCAGCAGTTTAACTCTACAGGTTACAGATACGCGGTATTTT. Protein product: CASSLTLQVTDTRYF. The variable domain in full, with the rest retrieved from reference TRBV5-1 and TRBJ2-3, is KAGVTQTPRYLIKTRGQQVTLSCSPISGHRSVSWYQQTPGQGLQFLFEYFSETQRNKGNFPGRFSGRQFSNSRSEMNVSTLELGDSALYLCASSLTLQVTDTRYFGPGTRLTVL.

CDR3 sequence: CASSFGGSSYGYTF. CDR3 DNA sequence: TGTGCCAGCAGCTTCGGAGGGTCTTCATATGGCTACACCTTC. The chain has TRBV7-8 and TRBJ1-2, with D unclear. The CDR3 sequence is 14 residues long. V gave up 3 bases and J gave up 5 bases, with 13 bases separating them. Germline V gene sequence: CDR1 SGHVS, CDR2 FQNEAQ.